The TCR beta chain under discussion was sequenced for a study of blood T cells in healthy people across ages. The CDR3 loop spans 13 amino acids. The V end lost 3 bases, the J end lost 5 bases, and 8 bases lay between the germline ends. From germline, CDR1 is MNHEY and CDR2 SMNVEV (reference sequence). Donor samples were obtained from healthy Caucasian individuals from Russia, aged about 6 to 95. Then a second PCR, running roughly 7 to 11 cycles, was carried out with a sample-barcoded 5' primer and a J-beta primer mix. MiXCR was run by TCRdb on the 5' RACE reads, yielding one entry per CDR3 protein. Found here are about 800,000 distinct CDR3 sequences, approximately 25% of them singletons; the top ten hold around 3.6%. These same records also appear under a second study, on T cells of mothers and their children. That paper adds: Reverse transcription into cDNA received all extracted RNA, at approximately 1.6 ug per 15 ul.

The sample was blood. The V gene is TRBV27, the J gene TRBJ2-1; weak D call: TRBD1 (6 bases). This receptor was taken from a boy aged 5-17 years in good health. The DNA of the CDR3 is TGTGCCAGCAGTTTCGAGGGGGACAATGAGCAGTTCTTC. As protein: CASSFEGDNEQFF.